Reported below is one T cell receptor (beta chain). Its matching antigen is unknown. This entry comes from a study of identical twins. TCRdb analysed the 5' RACE reads with MiXCR anew, one entry per CDR3 protein. The sample shows some 690,000 distinct CDR3 sequences, 21% of them seen only once. Study-level points and caveats: Conclusions were drawn cross-sectionally by statistical analysis, without following the same donors.

These same data were also listed under a study on T cells expressing NK-cell markers. That work adds: Sequencing of TCR beta repertoires drew on sorted CD3+CD56+NKG2C+, CD3+CD56+NKG2C- and CD3+CD56-NKG2C+ T cells. The sequencing cohort of eight donors included seven HCMV-seropositive individuals and one seronegative individual. Dominant NKG2C+ clonotypes accounted for roughly 1.0-7.0% of CD8+ T cells in 5 to 7 donors.

The source material was PBMCs. This TCR was sampled from a woman in her late teens or twenties in good health.

DNA for the CDR3: TGCGCCAGCAGCCCAAGACTAGCGGGTCCTGCGAACACCGGGGAGCTGTTTTTT. It yields the protein CASSPRLAGPANTGELFF. The genes are TRBV4-3 and TRBJ2-2; 10 bases agree with TRBD2. Trimming cost V 4 bases and J 0 bases; bases outside gene matches: 8. This CDR3 spans 18 amino acids. Per the germline V gene, CDR1 is LGHNA and CDR2 is YSLEER.